This note documents a single TCR beta chain sequence. Living in about 25 US areas, the participants were between 18 and 89 years of age. Two negative PCRs, clearance, or symptom resolution were required of recovered Cohort 3 donors. Germline CDR1 reads SEHNR; CDR2 reads FQNEAQ (reference sequence). This CDR3 is built from 15 residues. The trim removed 3 bases at V and 8 bases at J, leaving 7 bases unmatched. This sample stems from a study of blood T cell repertoires in COVID-19. About the research overall: Material from acute and convalescent COVID-19 was sourced from the United States, Italy and Spain. PBMCs, B-cell-depleted T cells, or T cells were the source of the cDNA or gDNA that made up the material.

The data were produced by immunoSEQ multiplex PCR, yet TCRdb's version contains in-frame clones alone and is incomplete. The sample has 200,000 to 250,000 clones; approximately 84% are singletons. This sequence was found in a man aged 55-75 years who had recovered from COVID-19. This chain joins TRBV7-9 and TRBJ2-1; 10 bases fit TRBD1. Material: PBMCs or T cells enriched from blood (not recorded which). CDR3 nucleotides: TGTGCCAGCAGCTTCCTAGGGGACAGGGGTGATGAGCAGTTCTTC. As protein: CASSFLGDRGDEQFF.